This entry features one T cell receptor beta chain sequence. The record originates from a study of a mutant IDH1 vaccine in newly diagnosed glioma. Study at large: Most patients had radiochemotherapy with temozolomide before enrollment; others had one alone.

Sequencing was performed with immunoSEQ multiplex PCR; in TCRdb, only in-frame clones are kept and a portion is missing. The sample shows under 65,000 clones, 60% to 85% of them seen only once. As to time point: baseline, week 1 (first vaccination visit). Treatment indicated: pre-vaccination baseline after standard-of-care therapy. Every donor had a new WHO grade 3 or 4 astrocytoma that was IDH1-mutant, with loss of nuclear ATRX. The germline V gene has CDR1 SQVTM and CDR2 ANQGSEA. J lost 0 bases, V lost 6 bases, and 12 bases had no gene match. The CDR3 runs to 17 residues. The chain is built from TRBV29-1 and TRBJ2-1, with 9 nucleotides matching TRBD2. This sequence originates from a middle-aged woman with glioma. The sample consisted of PBMCs, taken from a glioma patient treated with radiotherapy, temozolomide or both. The CDR3 is CSVVAGATLSSYNEQFF. The CDR3 DNA sequence: TGCAGCGTAGTAGCGGGGGCCACCCTGAGCTCCTACAATGAGCAGTTCTTC.